These 27 T cell receptor beta chains originate from one sample sequenced in a study of T-cell memory formation after mild COVID-19. TCRdb redid the calling of the 5' RACE reads with MiXCR, one entry per CDR3 protein. The sample shows about 190,000 distinct CDR3 sequences, about 16% of them seen only once. Sequencing was done on a sample of PBMCs or a T cell subset sorted from them (not recorded which). These receptors were taken from an adult woman who had mild COVID-19 (a few samples of this study predate the infection). Cell type and time point are not known.

The chain couples TRBV5-1 to TRBJ1-4; D ambiguous. The germline V gene encodes CDR1 SGHRS and CDR2 YFSETQ. The CDR3 consists of 15 residues. Trimming removed 4 bases from V and 0 bases from J, with 10 bases in between. Written as DNA, the CDR3 is TGCGCCAGCAGCGGGAACAGCGCAACTAATGAAAAACTGTTTTTT. This translates into CASSGNSATNEKLFF. The full variable domain, in which reference TRBV5-1 and TRBJ1-4 provide the parts outside the CDR3, is KAGVTQTPRYLIKTRGQQVTLSCSPISGHRSVSWYQQTPGQGLQFLFEYFSETQRNKGNFPGRFSGRQFSNSRSEMNVSTLELGDSALYLCASSGNSATNEKLFFGSGTQLSVL.

This CDR3 reads CASSGGTGGRSEAFF. CDR3 DNA: TGCGCCAGCAGCGGCGGGACAGGGGGCCGGAGTGAAGCTTTCTTT. The rearrangement joins TRBV5-1 to TRBJ1-1; 12 bases match TRBD1. The ends lost 4 bases at V and 7 bases at J; junction bases unmatched: 8. This CDR3 region has 15 residues. CDR1 and CDR2 (germline): SGHRS, YFSETQ.

V usage is TRBV12-3 or TRBV12-4 and J usage is TRBJ2-1; a possible D gene is TRBD2 (5 bases). The CDR3 contains 11 residues. V shed 8 bases and J shed 6 bases, with 8 bases lying between them. The CDR3 sequence: CASGGFNEQFF. The CDR3 bases are TGTGCCAGCGGCGGGTTCAATGAGCAGTTCTTC.

The chain is built from TRBV9 and TRBJ1-1, with 7 bases lining up with TRBD1. Germline loops: CDR1 SGDLS, CDR2 YYNGEE. The CDR3 is 13 residues long. V gave up 3 bases and J gave up 3 bases; unmatched junction bases: 2. The CDR3 bases are TGTGCCAGCAGCGGGGACAGAGACACTGAAGCTTTCTTT. Amino acid sequence: CASSGDRDTEAFF.

The chain uses TRBV15 and TRBJ2-7; 7 nucleotides agree with TRBD2. This CDR3 comprises 13 residues. The V gene end was trimmed by 3 bases and the J gene end by 2 bases; junction bases not matched to a gene: 1. Germline V gene data show CDR1 as LNHNV and CDR2 as YYDKDF (reference sequence). The CDR3 sequence is CATSSRGAYEQYF. CDR3 bases: TGTGCCACCAGCAGCCGGGGGGCCTACGAGCAGTACTTC.

The chain couples TRBV7-2 to TRBJ1-1; perhaps TRBD1 as D (5 bases). Deletions cut 8 bases from V and 1 base from J, with 11 bases between. Per the germline V gene, CDR1 is SGHTA and CDR2 is FQGNSA. This CDR3 is built from 13 residues. CDR3 sequence (DNA): TGTGCCAGCGCAGGGTTCCCGAACACTGAAGCTTTCTTT. It is translated as CASAGFPNTEAFF.

This clonotype was observed a few times. The chain links TRBV25-1 to TRBJ1-5; 9 bases align to TRBD1. CDR1 MGHDK and CDR2 SYGVNS come from the germline V gene. This CDR3 comprises 14 residues. The J segment lost 4 bases and the V segment lost 8 bases, leaving 6 bases of the junction unmatched. CDR3 in DNA: TGTGCCAGCGCAGGGACAGGGCCTAATCAGCCCCAGCATTTT. Amino acid sequence: CASAGTGPNQPQHF.

In this sample, this clonotype turned up a few times. V and J are TRBV20-1 and TRBJ1-6; 7 bases match TRBD1. The CDR3 contains 15 residues. Germline loops: CDR1 DFQATT, CDR2 SNEGSKA (reference sequence). With V trimmed by 4 bases and J by 4 bases, 7 bases remained unmatched. CDR3 in DNA: TGCAGTGCTATCCCAGGGGGTGCATATAATTCACCCCTCCACTTT. This codes for CSAIPGGAYNSPLHF.

About this clonotype: The junction departs from the called germline gene at one end, perhaps through a read error. This chain connects TRBV27 to TRBJ2-7; perhaps TRBD1 as D (5 bases). Germline V gene sequence: CDR1 MNHEY, CDR2 SMNVEV (reference sequence). The length of the CDR3 is 16 residues. The CDR3 bases are TGTGCCAGCAGATTATATGGGGCGCGAAGCTCCTACGAGCAGTACTTC. Translated, it gives CASRLYGARSSYEQYF.

This clonotype was detected only a few times. V and J are TRBV4-1 and TRBJ2-7; TRBD1 agrees at 8 bases. CDR1 is MGHRA and CDR2 is YSYEKL in the germline V gene. This CDR3 is built from 14 residues. V shed 3 bases, J shed 6 bases, and the junction held 7 bases outside the gene matches. This CDR3 is CASSQGKTGAEQYF. For the CDR3, the DNA is TGCGCCAGCAGCCAGGGAAAGACAGGGGCCGAGCAGTACTTC.

This rearrangement joins TRBV7-3 to TRBJ2-2, with D possibly TRBD2 on 6 matching bases. V was clipped by 6 bases and J by 2 bases, with 13 bases between them. This CDR3 has 15 residues. Looked up from germline, CDR1 is SGHTA and CDR2 is FQGTGA. CDR3 sequence reads: CASRLSGQNTGELFF. The CDR3 DNA follows: TGTGCCAGCAGACTTAGCGGTCAAAACACCGGGGAGCTGTTTTTT.

V gene TRBV6-5 combines with J gene TRBJ1-4, with TRBD1 matching over 8 bases. Germline V CDR1 and CDR2: MNHEY, SVGAGI. V gave up 0 bases and J gave up 1 base; unmatched junction bases: 1. The CDR3 spans 16 residues. The CDR3 DNA reads as TGTGCCAGCAGTTACTCCAGGGGGCAAACTAATGAAAAACTGTTTTTT. This sequence encodes CASSYSRGQTNEKLFF.

The chain joins TRBV20-1 to TRBJ1-1; 10 bases are shared with TRBD1. This CDR3 region has 15 residues. Germline V CDR1 and CDR2: DFQATT, SNEGSKA (reference sequence). The V and J ends lost 6 bases and 1 base, in that order; junction bases with no gene match: 8. CDR3 residues: CSARQGAQPNTEAFF. The CDR3, as DNA: TGCAGTGCGCGACAGGGGGCGCAACCGAACACTGAAGCTTTCTTT.

The V and J genes are TRBV4-3 and TRBJ2-7; D possibly matches TRBD1 or TRBD2 (5 bases each). Germline CDR1 LGHNA, CDR2 YSLEER. There are 15 residues in the CDR3. Trimming removed 3 bases from V and 4 bases from J, with 16 bases in between. The DNA of the CDR3 is TGCGCCAGCAGCCATGGGGCAGGAGGAGTGTACGAGCAGTACTTC. This encodes CASSHGAGGVYEQYF.

This clonotype was recorded a few times. The chain has TRBV20-1 and TRBJ1-2, with 8 bases lining up with TRBD1. CDR3 length: 15 residues. The junction had 15 bases not matched to a gene; V was cut back by 6 bases and J by 6 bases. Germline CDR1 reads DFQATT; CDR2 reads SNEGSKA (reference sequence). CDR3 coding DNA: TGCAGTGCCATGAATGCGGGGACAGGTGGTCATGGCTACACCTTC. This translates into CSAMNAGTGGHGYTF.

This clonotype came up a few times. CDR3 region: CSARVQDRGLGETQYF. CDR3 coding DNA: TGCAGTGCTAGAGTCCAGGACAGGGGGCTCGGGGAGACCCAGTACTTC. The V gene is TRBV20-1, the J gene TRBJ2-5; TRBD1 aligns across 11 bases. Germline lookup yields CDR1 DFQATT and CDR2 SNEGSKA (reference sequence). Unmatched junction bases numbered 9, after V lost 1 base and J lost 5 bases. This CDR3 has 16 residues.

This clonotype was detected a few times. This rearrangement joins TRBV6-2 or TRBV6-3 to TRBJ1-4; tentatively, D is TRBD1 (5 bases). Germline V CDR1 and CDR2: MNHEY, SVGEGT. With 6 bases removed from V and 8 bases from J, the gap between germline ends came to 16 bases. The CDR3 has 14 amino acids. Here the CDR3 DNA reads TGTGCCAGCAGCCCGACAGTGAATTACGAAAAACTGTTTTTT. Its translation is CASSPTVNYEKLFF.

The chain joins TRBV10-3 to TRBJ1-5, with no clear D. The CDR3 totals 13 residues. Germline values: CDR1 ENHRY, CDR2 SYGVKD. Trimming pared 8 bases from V and 0 bases from J, leaving 8 bases between. The CDR3, as DNA: TGTGCCATCGGGGAAAATAGCAATCAGCCCCAGCATTTT. It yields the protein CAIGENSNQPQHF.

The chain joins TRBV7-3 to TRBJ2-3; no definite D call. The CDR3 extends over 16 amino acids. Germline loops: CDR1 SGHTA, CDR2 FQGTGA. Trimming pared 2 bases from V and 0 bases from J, leaving 12 bases between. The CDR3 DNA reads as TGTGCCAGCAGCTTAGGGCAGACACTTAGCACAGATACGCAGTATTTT. The encoded protein is CASSLGQTLSTDTQYF.

The DNA for the CDR3 is TGCGCCAGCAGCCAAGTTCCTTGGGGGGCCCCAGATACGCAGTATTTT. This translates into CASSQVPWGAPDTQYF. The V gene is TRBV4-1, the J gene TRBJ2-3; TRBD1 or TRBD2 may be the D gene (6 bases each). The V and J ends lost 1 base and 4 bases respectively, with 15 bases between them. Germline CDR1 and CDR2: MGHRA and YSYEKL. The CDR3 covers 16 residues.

This clonotype was counted a few times. The rearrangement uses TRBV7-2 and TRBJ2-5; D is uncertain. CDR1 is SGHTA, CDR2 FQGNSA, per germline. V was trimmed by 5 bases and J by 7 bases, leaving 8 bases between them. CDR3 size: 11 residues. CDR3 sequence: CASSQKGTQYF. In DNA, the CDR3 is TGTGCCAGCAGCCAGAAGGGGACCCAGTACTTC.

This clonotype was counted many times. This chain joins TRBV5-1 and TRBJ1-1; D gene uncertain. The CDR3 is 13 residues long. The germline gives CDR1 SGHRS, CDR2 YFSETQ. V was pared by 0 bases and J by 7 bases, with 10 bases between. The CDR3 coding sequence is TGCGCCAGCAGCTTGGTTGGTCACGGTGAAGCTTTCTTT. Its translation: CASSLVGHGEAFF.

The J gene is TRBJ2-4, the V gene TRBV6-2 or TRBV6-3, with D unclear. The germline gives CDR1 MNHEY, CDR2 SVGEGT. Trimming took 0 bases from V and 4 from J, leaving 10 bases between them. The CDR3 runs 15 residues. CDR3 sequence: CASSYSGTRKNIQYF. The CDR3 region has the DNA TGTGCCAGCAGTTACTCGGGTACACGGAAAAACATTCAGTACTTC.

This chain uses TRBV28 with TRBJ2-7, with TRBD1 identical over 8 bases. CDR1 is MDHEN and CDR2 is SYDVKM in the germline V gene. The CDR3 runs 15 residues. The junction had 5 bases not matched to a gene; V was cut back by 2 bases and J by 2 bases. This CDR3 reads CASSLRYRGTYEQYF. CDR3 coding DNA: TGTGCCAGCAGTTTACGATACAGGGGGACCTACGAGCAGTACTTC.

For the CDR3, the DNA is TGCGCCAGCAGCCTGGGGCGGGGACTAGCGGGAGCCCAAGAGACCCAGTACTTC. As protein: CASSLGRGLAGAQETQYF. The chain links TRBV5-1 to TRBJ2-5, with TRBD2 matching 14 bases. This CDR3 has 18 amino acids. V gave up 4 bases and J gave up 1 base; unmatched junction bases: 9. CDR1 is SGHRS, CDR2 YFSETQ, per germline.

The chain recombines TRBV12-3 or TRBV12-4 with TRBJ2-1; 11 bases map to TRBD2. This CDR3 contains 14 residues. Trimming removed 5 bases from V and 9 bases from J; junction bases left unmatched: 6. DNA for the CDR3: TGTGCCAGCAGTCACCTGACTAGCGGGATTGAGCAGTTCTTC. This translates into CASSHLTSGIEQFF.

The rearrangement joins TRBV12-5 to TRBJ1-5; 8 bases agree with TRBD1. The CDR3 is 15 amino acids. V trimming: 4 bases; J trimming: 5 bases; junction bases outside the gene matches: 7. Per germline, CDR1 LGHNT and CDR2 FRNRAP. This CDR3 is CASGSQQGGDQPQHF. CDR3 sequence (DNA): TGTGCTAGTGGTTCACAACAGGGGGGGGATCAGCCCCAGCATTTT.